A single sample gave rise to the 28 T cell receptor beta chains below, sequenced in a study of blood T cell repertoires in COVID-19 (dated by TCRdb to the early 2020s). To prepare the library, the immunoSEQ multiplex PCR assay was applied. TCRdb limited this immuneACCESS table to in-frame rearrangements with V and J called. A share of clones is missing; checked studies link under half to unresolved V genes, and the rest is unexplained. Here the sample has 150,000 to 200,000 clones; 87% occur a single time. Together, the top ten hold 1.6% of the sample. The sequenced material came from peripheral blood. Source of these receptors: a woman in her forties or fifties with acute or convalescent COVID-19.

V gene TRBV5-1 combines with J gene TRBJ1-3; weak D call: TRBD1 (5 bases). This CDR3 contains 15 residues. Trimming shortened V by 0 bases and J by 8 bases, and 15 bases separated the two germline ends. Per germline, CDR1 SGHRS and CDR2 YFSETQ. The CDR3 DNA reads as TGCGCCAGCAGCTTGGCCCCAGGGTTCTCGGACACCATATATTTT. Its translation is CASSLAPGFSDTIYF.

V is TRBV12-3 or TRBV12-4 and J is TRBJ2-7; D gene ambiguous. This CDR3 is built from 9 residues. CDR3 sequence: CASSPSRDV. The CDR3 DNA sequence: TGTGCCAGCAGTCCCAGTCGTGACGTC.

The genes are TRBV5-4 and TRBJ2-3, with D perhaps matching TRBD1 (6 bases). Trimming cost V 6 bases and J 1 base, with 9 bases left between them. CDR1 is SGHNT, CDR2 YYREEE, per germline (reference sequence). The CDR3 covers 13 residues. CDR3 DNA sequence: TGTGCCAGCAAAGCAGGGGGCACAGATACGCAGTATTTT. This gives the protein CASKAGGTDTQYF. The whole variable domain, remainder taken from reference TRBV5-4 and TRBJ2-3, is ETGVTQSPTHLIKTRGQQVTLRCSSQSGHNTVSWYQQALGQGPQFIFQYYREEENGRGNFPPRFSGLQFPNYSSELNVNALELDDSALYLCASKAGGTDTQYFGPGTRLTVL.

The chain links TRBV19 to TRBJ1-3, with no clear D. CDR1 and CDR2 from the germline V gene are LNHDA and SQIVND (reference sequence). The CDR3 totals 15 residues. V was cut by 9 bases and J by 0 bases, with 15 bases left in between. The CDR3 nucleotides read TGTGCCAGCGCGATTGATCTAAGCTCTGGAAACACCATATATTTT. Translating it yields CASAIDLSSGNTIYF.

This clone was seen a single time. The CDR3 is CSVQVAGNTIYF. As DNA, the CDR3 is TGCAGCGTACAGGTAGCAGGAAACACCATATATTTT. The V and J genes are TRBV29-1 and TRBJ1-3; tentatively, D is TRBD1 (5 bases). The germline CDR1 and CDR2 sequences are SQVTM and ANQGSEA. The V and J ends lost 6 bases and 4 bases respectively, with 10 bases between them. This CDR3 region has 12 residues.

The chain links TRBV7-2 to TRBJ1-1; no reliable D call. This CDR3 region has 12 residues. Germline V CDR1 and CDR2: SGHTA, FQGNSA. Deletions cut 5 bases from V and 5 bases from J, with 9 bases between. For the CDR3, the DNA is TGTGCCAGCAGCCCGCGAGAGACTGAAGCTTTCTTT. The encoded protein is CASSPRETEAFF.

In this sample, this clone turned up a few times. The chain has TRBV27 and TRBJ1-6; TRBD1 aligns across 9 bases. The V gene's germline CDR1 is MNHEY and CDR2 SMNVEV (reference sequence). Trimming at V came to 6 bases and at J to 7 bases, leaving 7 bases not matched to a gene. This CDR3 comprises 15 residues. CDR3 sequence (DNA): TGTGCCAGCAGGCGGACAGGGGAGGAGAATTCACCCCTCCACTTT. Its translation: CASRRTGEENSPLHF.

The rearrangement joins TRBV7-2 to TRBJ1-2, with 9 bases that match TRBD1. The CDR3 runs to 18 residues. V shed 1 base, J shed 4 bases, and the junction held 13 bases outside the gene matches. CDR1 is SGHTA and CDR2 is FQGNSA in the germline V gene. The DNA for the CDR3 is TGTGCCAGCAGCTTAGTGGGGCGGCGGACAGGGGCCTTCTATGGCTACACCTTC. The encoded protein is CASSLVGRRTGAFYGYTF.

This chain uses TRBV10-3 with TRBJ1-2; D may be TRBD1 (6 bases). The V end lost 4 bases, the J end lost 8 bases, and 17 bases lay between the germline ends. Germline V gives CDR1 ENHRY, CDR2 SYGVKD. The CDR3 contains 14 residues. The CDR3 protein is CAISVPPSGDGYTF. In DNA, the CDR3 is TGTGCCATCAGTGTTCCCCCTTCAGGGGACGGCTACACCTTC.

This clone has a single count. V and J are TRBV19 and TRBJ1-2; D not certain. The germline CDR1 and CDR2 sequences are LNHDA and SQIVND (reference sequence). CDR3 length: 11 amino acids. V dropped 7 bases and J dropped 6 bases, with 9 bases sitting between them. The CDR3 is CASKAGNGYTF. CDR3 nucleotide sequence: TGTGCCAGTAAGGCGGGAAATGGCTACACCTTC.

CDR3 nucleotide sequence: TGTGCCAGCAGCTTGCGACAGGGGGGGACAGATACGCAGTATTTT. Its protein is CASSLRQGGTDTQYF. The J gene is TRBJ2-3, the V gene TRBV5-6, with TRBD1 identical over 9 bases. This CDR3 has 15 amino acids. Germline-derived CDR1 and CDR2 are SGHDT and YYEEEE. V was clipped by 1 base and J by 3 bases; unmatched bases: 3.

The chain is built from TRBV19 and TRBJ2-5, with 7 positions matching TRBD1. Germline values: CDR1 LNHDA, CDR2 SQIVND (reference sequence). J lost 3 bases, V lost 1 base, and 2 bases had no gene match. The CDR3 is 14 amino acids. DNA for the CDR3: TGTGCCAGTAGTATAGCAACAGGGGAAGAGACCCAGTACTTC. This encodes CASSIATGEETQYF.

The V gene is TRBV5-1, the J gene TRBJ2-1, with 9 bases matching TRBD2. Trimming removed 2 bases from V and 6 bases from J; junction bases left unmatched: 6. CDR1 and CDR2 (germline): SGHRS, YFSETQ. There are 15 residues in the CDR3. The CDR3 DNA reads TGCGCCAGCAGCTTCCTTAGCGGGAGCCCCAATGAGCAGTTCTTC. This sequence encodes CASSFLSGSPNEQFF.

The chain recombines TRBV27 with TRBJ2-7, with 8 positions matching TRBD1. Trimming removed 6 bases from V and 3 bases from J; junction bases left unmatched: 13. Per the germline V gene, CDR1 is MNHEY and CDR2 is SMNVEV (reference sequence). This CDR3 is built from 16 residues. CDR3 nucleotide sequence: TGTGCCAGCAGGGGTGGCAGGGGGCGGCCCCACTACGAGCAGTACTTC. It codes for CASRGGRGRPHYEQYF.

The chain joins TRBV30 to TRBJ1-1; D gene ambiguous. Germline V gene sequence: CDR1 GTSNPN, CDR2 SVGIG (reference sequence). This CDR3 has 13 amino acids. V was clipped by 2 bases and J by 6 bases, with 13 bases between them. CDR3 in amino acids: CAWSSKRRSEAFF. CDR3 nucleotide sequence: TGTGCCTGGAGTTCAAAGCGACGGTCTGAAGCTTTCTTT.

The J gene is TRBJ2-4, the V gene TRBV11-3; TRBD2 is a possible D gene (6 bases). V was cut by 7 bases and J by 1 base, with 11 bases left in between. Germline V gene sequence: CDR1 SGHNT, CDR2 YENEEA. This CDR3 is 14 amino acids long. The CDR3 region is CASTLRGAKNIQYF. In DNA, the CDR3 is TGTGCCAGCACCCTTCGGGGGGCCAAAAACATTCAGTACTTC.

The J gene is TRBJ2-7, the V gene TRBV6-5; 9 bases align to TRBD1. The length of the CDR3 is 16 residues. Trimming cost V 8 bases and J 4 bases; bases outside gene matches: 15. The germline CDR1 and CDR2 sequences are MNHEY and SVGAGI. CDR3 sequence: CASRSPYGTGSYEQYF. Here the CDR3 DNA reads TGTGCCAGCCGTTCTCCTTACGGGACAGGGAGTTACGAGCAGTACTTC.

The CDR3 region is CASSQVLAGGPSGANVLTF. The CDR3 bases are TGCGCCAGCAGCCAAGTACTAGCGGGAGGGCCATCTGGGGCCAACGTCCTGACTTTC. This chain uses TRBV4-3 with TRBJ2-6; 13 nucleotides agree with TRBD2. The V gene's germline CDR1 is LGHNA and CDR2 YSLEER. This CDR3 has 19 residues. With V trimmed by 1 base and J by 1 base, 4 bases remained unmatched.

This chain links TRBV7-2 with TRBJ2-2, with 9 bases identical to TRBD2. Germline assignment: CDR1 SGHTA and CDR2 FQGNSA. CDR3 length: 16 amino acids. J was trimmed by 4 bases and V by 1 base; bases with no gene match: 4. The CDR3 is CASSLVAGDGTGELFF. The CDR3 DNA reads as TGTGCCAGCAGCTTAGTAGCGGGAGACGGCACCGGGGAGCTGTTTTTT.

The chain uses TRBV6-5 and TRBJ2-7, with a weak D call TRBD2 (6 bases). The CDR3 contains 16 residues. Germline V lookup: CDR1 MNHEY, CDR2 SVGAGI. Trimming cost V 0 bases and J 2 bases, with 14 bases left between them. The CDR3 protein is CASSYSIGGAAYEQYF. The CDR3 DNA follows: TGTGCCAGCAGTTACTCGATCGGAGGGGCCGCCTACGAGCAGTACTTC.

The V and J genes are TRBV25-1 and TRBJ1-1; D may be TRBD1 (5 bases). This CDR3 is 15 amino acids long. V lost 7 bases and J lost 1, with 16 bases in between. The germline V gene has CDR1 MGHDK and CDR2 SYGVNS. CDR3 residues: CASTRPGTGNTEAFF. The DNA of the CDR3 is TGTGCCAGCACCCGCCCGGGCACAGGGAACACTGAAGCTTTCTTT.

The rearrangement uses TRBV18 and TRBJ1-4; 7 nucleotides align to TRBD1. The trim removed 2 bases at V and 4 bases at J, leaving 10 bases unmatched. The CDR3 loop spans 17 amino acids. In germline, CDR1 is KGHSH, CDR2 LQKENI. DNA of the CDR3: TGTGCCAGCTCACCATTTTCGGGACAGCGACATAATGAAAAACTGTTTTTT. Its protein is CASSPFSGQRHNEKLFF.

The genes are TRBV19 and TRBJ2-7; 7 positions match TRBD2. CDR1 and CDR2 from the germline V gene are LNHDA and SQIVND (reference sequence). The CDR3 extends over 14 amino acids. V shed 3 bases, J shed 4 bases, and the junction held 6 bases outside the gene matches. The CDR3 loop is CASSMRGGGYEQYF. The CDR3 DNA reads TGTGCCAGTAGTATGCGGGGCGGGGGATACGAGCAGTACTTC.

This clone was seen just once. The gene calls are TRBV30 and TRBJ2-4; D remains unclear. Germline values: CDR1 GTSNPN, CDR2 SVGIG (reference sequence). The V and J ends lost 3 bases and 0 bases respectively, with 12 bases between them. CDR3 length: 15 amino acids. The CDR3 sequence is CAWRGDSLAKNIQYF. In nucleotides, the CDR3 is TGTGCCTGGAGGGGTGACTCCTTAGCCAAAAACATTCAGTACTTC.

The rearrangement uses TRBV24-1 and TRBJ1-5; 8 bases match TRBD1. J lost 4 bases, V lost 4 bases, and 2 bases had no gene match. The CDR3 contains 14 residues. Germline CDR1 reads KGHDR; CDR2 reads SFDVKD. The CDR3 sequence: CATSDRQGNQPQHF. The CDR3 DNA sequence: TGTGCCACCAGTGACCGACAGGGGAATCAGCCCCAGCATTTT.

The rearrangement links TRBV7-8 to TRBJ2-3, with 12 bases matching TRBD2. Germline V gene lookup returns CDR1 SGHVS and CDR2 FQNEAQ. V was clipped by 5 bases and J by 5 bases; unmatched bases: 5. The CDR3 has 15 residues. CDR3 region: CASSQTSGGLDTQYF. The CDR3 DNA is TGTGCCAGCAGCCAGACTAGCGGGGGATTAGATACGCAGTATTTT.

This sequence joins TRBV6-6 and TRBJ2-3, with TRBD2 identical over 11 bases. The CDR3 has 16 amino acids. Germline trimming cut 6 bases from V and 1 base from J; bases unmatched to any gene: 6. Looked up from germline, CDR1 is MNHNY and CDR2 is SVGAGI (reference sequence). The CDR3 reads CASRSGLAGGTDTQYF. The CDR3 nucleotides read TGTGCCAGCAGGTCCGGACTAGCGGGTGGCACAGATACGCAGTATTTT.

CDR3 bases: TGTGCCATCAGGGGGGCGTGGGGGACAAAGCAGTACTTC. Protein sequence: CAIRGAWGTKQYF. This rearrangement joins TRBV10-3 to TRBJ2-7, with a tentative D call TRBD1 (6 bases). Per the germline V gene, CDR1 is ENHRY and CDR2 is SYGVKD. This CDR3 region has 13 residues. The V and J ends lost 6 bases and 8 bases respectively, with 17 bases between them.